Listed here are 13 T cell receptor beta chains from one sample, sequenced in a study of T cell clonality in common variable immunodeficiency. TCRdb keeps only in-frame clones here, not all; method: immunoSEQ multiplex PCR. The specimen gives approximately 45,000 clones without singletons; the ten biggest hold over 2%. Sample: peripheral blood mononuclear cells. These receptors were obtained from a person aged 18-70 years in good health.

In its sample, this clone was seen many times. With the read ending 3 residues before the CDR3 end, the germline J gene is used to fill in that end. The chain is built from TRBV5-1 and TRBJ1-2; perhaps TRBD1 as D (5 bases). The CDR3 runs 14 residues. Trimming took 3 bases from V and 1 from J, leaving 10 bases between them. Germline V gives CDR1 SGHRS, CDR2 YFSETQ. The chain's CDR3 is CASSSTGINYGYTF. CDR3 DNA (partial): TGCGCCAGCAGCTCAACAGGCATTAACTATGGC.

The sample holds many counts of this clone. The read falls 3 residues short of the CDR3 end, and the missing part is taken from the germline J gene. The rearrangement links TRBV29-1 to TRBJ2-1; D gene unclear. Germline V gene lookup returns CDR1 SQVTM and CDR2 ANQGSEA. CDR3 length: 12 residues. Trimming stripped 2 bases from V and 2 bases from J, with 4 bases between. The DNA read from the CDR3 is TGCAGCGTTGAATCTACCTACAATGAG. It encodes CSVESTYNE. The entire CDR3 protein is CSVESTYNEQFF.

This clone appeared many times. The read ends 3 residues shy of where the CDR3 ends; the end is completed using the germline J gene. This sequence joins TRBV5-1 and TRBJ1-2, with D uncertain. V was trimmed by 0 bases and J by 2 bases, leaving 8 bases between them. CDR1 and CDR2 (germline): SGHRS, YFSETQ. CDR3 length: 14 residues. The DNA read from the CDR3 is TGCGCCAGCAGCTTGGATCTCGGGAACTATGGC. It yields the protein CASSLDLGNYG. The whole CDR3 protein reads CASSLDLGNYGYTF. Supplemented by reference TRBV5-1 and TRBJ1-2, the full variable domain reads KAGVTQTPRYLIKTRGQQVTLSCSPISGHRSVSWYQQTPGQGLQFLFEYFSETQRNKGNFPGRFSGRQFSNSRSEMNVSTLELGDSALYLCASSLDLGNYGYTFGSGTRLTVV.

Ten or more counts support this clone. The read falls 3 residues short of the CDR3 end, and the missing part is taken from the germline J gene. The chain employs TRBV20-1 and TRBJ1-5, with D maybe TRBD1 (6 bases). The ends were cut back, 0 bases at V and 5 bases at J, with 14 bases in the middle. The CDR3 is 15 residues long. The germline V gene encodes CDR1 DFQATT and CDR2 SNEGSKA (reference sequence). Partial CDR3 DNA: TGCAGTGCTAGAGATGCAGGGGCAAAGTATCAGCCC. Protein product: CSARDAGAKYQP. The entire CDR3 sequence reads CSARDAGAKYQPQHF.

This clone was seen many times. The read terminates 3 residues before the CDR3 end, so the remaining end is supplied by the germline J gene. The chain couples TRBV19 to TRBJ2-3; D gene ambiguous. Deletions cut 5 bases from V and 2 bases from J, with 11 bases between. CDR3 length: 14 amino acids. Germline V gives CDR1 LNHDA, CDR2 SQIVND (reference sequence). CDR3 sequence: CASSLSGSTDTQYF. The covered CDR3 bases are TGTGCCAGTAGTCTATCAGGCTCCACAGATACG. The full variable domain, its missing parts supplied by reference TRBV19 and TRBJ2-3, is DGGITQSPKYLFRKEGQNVTLSCEQNLNHDAMYWYRQDPGQGLRLIYYSQIVNDFQKGDIAEGYSVSREKKESFPLTVTSAQKNPTAFYLCASSLSGSTDTQYFGPGTRLTVL.

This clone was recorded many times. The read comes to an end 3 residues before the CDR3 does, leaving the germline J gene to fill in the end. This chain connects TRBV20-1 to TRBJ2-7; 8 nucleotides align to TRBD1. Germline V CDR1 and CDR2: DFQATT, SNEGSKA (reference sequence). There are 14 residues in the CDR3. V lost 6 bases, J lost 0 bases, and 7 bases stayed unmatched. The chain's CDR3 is CSADRQGHSYEQYF. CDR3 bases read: TGCAGTGCCGACAGACAGGGGCACTCCTACGAG.

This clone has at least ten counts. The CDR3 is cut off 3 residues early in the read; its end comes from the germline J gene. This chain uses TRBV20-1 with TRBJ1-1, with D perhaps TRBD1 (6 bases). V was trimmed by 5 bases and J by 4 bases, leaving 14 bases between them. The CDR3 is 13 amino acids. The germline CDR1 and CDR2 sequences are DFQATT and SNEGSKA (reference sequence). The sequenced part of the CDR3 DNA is TGCAGTGCTTACAGGGAGTTGTTCACTGAA. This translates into CSAYRELFTE. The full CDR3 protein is CSAYRELFTEAFF.

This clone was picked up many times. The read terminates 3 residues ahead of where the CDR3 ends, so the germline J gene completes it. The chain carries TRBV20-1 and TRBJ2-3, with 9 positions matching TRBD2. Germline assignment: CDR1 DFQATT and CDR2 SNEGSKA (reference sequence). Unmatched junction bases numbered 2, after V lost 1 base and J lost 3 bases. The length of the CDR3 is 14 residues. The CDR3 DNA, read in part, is TGCAGTGCTAGAGGGACTAGCGTGACAGATACG. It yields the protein CSARGTSVTDT. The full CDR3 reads CSARGTSVTDTQYF.

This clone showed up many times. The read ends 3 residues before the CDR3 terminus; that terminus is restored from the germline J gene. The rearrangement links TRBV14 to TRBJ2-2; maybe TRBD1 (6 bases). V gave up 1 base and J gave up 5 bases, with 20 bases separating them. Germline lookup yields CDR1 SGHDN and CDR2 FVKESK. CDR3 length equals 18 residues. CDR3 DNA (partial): TGTGCCAGCAGCCAAGGTGCCTTCAGGGGAGCGAGGACCGGGGAG. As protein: CASSQGAFRGARTGE. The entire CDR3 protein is CASSQGAFRGARTGELFF.

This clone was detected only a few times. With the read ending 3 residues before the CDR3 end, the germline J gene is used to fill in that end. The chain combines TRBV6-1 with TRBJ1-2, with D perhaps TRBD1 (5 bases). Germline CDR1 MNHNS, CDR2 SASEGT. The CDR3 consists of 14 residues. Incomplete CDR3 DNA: TGTGCCAGCAGTGAGTTTGAGGGGCCCTACGAC. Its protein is CASSEFEGPYD. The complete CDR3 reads CASSEFEGPYDYTF.

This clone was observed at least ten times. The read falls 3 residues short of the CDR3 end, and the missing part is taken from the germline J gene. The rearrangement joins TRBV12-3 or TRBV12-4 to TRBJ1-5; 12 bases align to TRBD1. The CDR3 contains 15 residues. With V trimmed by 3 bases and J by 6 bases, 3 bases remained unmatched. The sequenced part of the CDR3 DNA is TGTGCCAGCAGTTTGGGGACAGGGGGCTTTCAGCCC. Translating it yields CASSLGTGGFQP. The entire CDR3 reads CASSLGTGGFQPQHF.

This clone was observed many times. The CDR3: CSVGTGKDTQYF. CDR3 DNA (partial): TGCAGCGTTGGTACAGGGAAAGATACG. The chain recombines TRBV29-1 with TRBJ2-3; tentatively, D is TRBD1 (6 bases). The read terminates 3 residues before the CDR3 end, so the remaining end is supplied by the germline J gene. Germline CDR1 and CDR2: SQVTM and ANQGSEA. V lost 4 bases, J lost 5 bases, and 10 bases lay in between. The CDR3 is made up of 12 amino acids.

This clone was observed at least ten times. CDR3 bases read: TGTGCCTGGAGTGCGGGGGGAGGGGTTTTTCAGCCC. Protein: CAWSAGGGVFQP. The full CDR3 is CAWSAGGGVFQPQHF. The V gene is TRBV30, the J gene TRBJ1-5, with D possibly matching TRBD1 (5 bases). Coverage ceases 3 residues before the CDR3 finishes, and the germline J gene fills in the end. In germline, CDR1 is GTSNPN, CDR2 SVGIG (reference sequence). The CDR3 length is 15 residues. V lost 1 base to trimming and J lost 6 bases, with 16 bases between them.